Following are 20 T cell receptor beta chains from one sample sequenced in a study of cytomegalovirus exposure and HLA in healthy donors. PCR was performed using 60 Vbeta and 13 Jbeta primers. The protocol was immunoSEQ multiplex PCR, while the TCRdb copy is restricted to in-frame clones and leaves out a portion. The sample has fewer than 200,000 clones, around 84% seen once; the top ten hold roughly 2.5%. Sequencing was done on a sample of PBMCs. The origin of the receptors is a man aged 30 to 45 in good health and CMV-seropositive.

The V and J genes are TRBV15 and TRBJ2-1, with 8 bases matching TRBD1. Per germline, CDR1 LNHNV and CDR2 YYDKDF (reference sequence). The CDR3 totals 16 residues. Trimming removed 2 bases from V and 4 bases from J; junction bases left unmatched: 7. The CDR3 here is CATSRIGQGQYNEQFF. The CDR3 DNA follows: TGTGCCACCAGCAGAATCGGACAGGGCCAGTACAATGAGCAGTTCTTC.

V gene TRBV27 combines with J gene TRBJ2-7; TRBD1 is a possible D gene (5 bases). The CDR3 is made up of 13 amino acids. Trimming removed 2 bases at V and 6 bases at J, with 11 bases between. Germline CDR1 is MNHEY and CDR2 is SMNVEV (reference sequence). The CDR3 DNA reads as TGTGCCAGCAGTTTAGACAGTCGCCCCGAGCAGTACTTC. It codes for CASSLDSRPEQYF.

The chain uses TRBV27 and TRBJ2-2; the match to TRBD2 covers 7 bases. V shed 8 bases, J shed 0 bases, and the junction held 6 bases outside the gene matches. The germline CDR1 and CDR2 sequences are MNHEY and SMNVEV (reference sequence). This CDR3 is 15 amino acids long. In DNA form, the CDR3 reads TGTGCCAGCGGGGAGGGAGAGCCGAACACCGGGGAGCTGTTTTTT. This translates into CASGEGEPNTGELFF.

J is TRBJ1-3 and V is TRBV19; 7 bases are shared with TRBD1. CDR1 and CDR2 (germline): LNHDA, SQIVND (reference sequence). Trimming at V came to 11 bases and at J to 4 bases, leaving 11 bases not matched to a gene. The length of the CDR3 is 14 residues. CDR3 coding DNA: TGTGCCGCAGGGGGGACGCCAGCGGGAAACACCATATATTTT. It translates to CAAGGTPAGNTIYF.

The chain couples TRBV19 to TRBJ1-2, with D perhaps TRBD1 (5 bases). Trimming pared 3 bases from V and 4 bases from J, leaving 12 bases between. Germline CDR1 and CDR2: LNHDA and SQIVND (reference sequence). The CDR3 is 14 amino acids. The DNA for the CDR3 is TGTGCCAGTAGTATTTCGAGGGGAGGCTATGGCTACACCTTC. It encodes CASSISRGGYGYTF.

This clone was detected a few times. The chain uses TRBV4-2 and TRBJ1-1; D is uncertain. The germline V gene has CDR1 LGHNA and CDR2 YNFKEQ. The CDR3 has 12 residues. V was shortened by 4 bases and J by 5 bases, with 8 bases between the two germline ends. CDR3 coding DNA: TGTGCCAGCAGCCCCGGAGGTACTGAAGCTTTCTTT. Protein: CASSPGGTEAFF.

This clone was counted only a few times. V is TRBV2 and J is TRBJ2-4; the D gene is possibly TRBD2 (6 bases). Germline assignment: CDR1 SNHLY and CDR2 FYNNEI. The CDR3 is 14 residues long. V gave up 3 bases and J gave up 7 bases, with 13 bases separating them. The CDR3 DNA follows: TGTGCCAGCAGTGAGGAGGGGCTGAGGAACATTCAGTACTTC. Residues: CASSEEGLRNIQYF.

V and J are TRBV7-6 and TRBJ1-3; the D gene is possibly TRBD1 (6 bases). The CDR3 sequence is 16 residues long. CDR1 and CDR2 (germline): SGHVS, FNYEAQ. Trimming removed 2 bases at V and 4 bases at J, with 15 bases between. Written as DNA, the CDR3 is TGTGCCAGCAGCTTAAATGTCGGACAGTCAGGAAACACCATATATTTT. It specifies CASSLNVGQSGNTIYF.

The chain is built from TRBV21-1 and TRBJ2-7; the table's D call, TRBD1, has no DNA check behind it. TRBV21-1 is noted as a pseudogene. This CDR3 has 15 amino acids. As DNA, the CDR3 is TGTGCCAGCAGCAAAAGGGGAAGAGCCTCCTACGAGCAGTACGTC. Protein sequence: CASSKRGRASYEQYV.

This chain joins TRBV11-2 and TRBJ1-2; unclear D gene. Trimming took 5 bases from V and 7 from J, leaving 11 bases between them. The CDR3 totals 12 residues. Germline CDR1 is SGHAT and CDR2 is FQNNGV. CDR3 coding DNA: TGTGCCAGCAGCCCGGGTCTCGCTGGCTACACCTTC. Translated, it gives CASSPGLAGYTF. Variable domain in full (rest from reference TRBV11-2 and TRBJ1-2): EAGVAQSPRYKIIEKRQSVAFWCNPISGHATLYWYQQILGQGPKLLIQFQNNGVVDDSQLPKDRFSAERLKGVDSTLKIQPAKLEDSAVYLCASSPGLAGYTFGSGTRLTVV.

This clone came up once. V usage is TRBV12-5 and J usage is TRBJ2-1, with TRBD1 as a possible D gene (7 bases). Germline CDR1 is LGHNT and CDR2 is FRNRAP. The CDR3 length is 15 residues. V gave up 1 base and J gave up 4 bases, with 11 bases separating them. The CDR3 is CASGLAGGRYNEQFF. In nucleotides, the CDR3 is TGTGCTAGTGGTTTGGCAGGGGGGCGGTACAATGAGCAGTTCTTC.

On this clone itself: One end of the junction varies from germline; a read error may be responsible. The gene calls are TRBV7-9 and TRBJ2-1; D unclear. This CDR3 has 15 residues. CDR1 is SEHNR, CDR2 FQNEAQ, per germline (reference sequence). The CDR3 coding sequence is TGTTCCAGCAGCTCTCGTTCTAGCTCCTACAATGAGCAGTTCTTC. It specifies CSSSSRSSSYNEQFF.

The chain joins TRBV5-1 to TRBJ2-7; 10 bases are a match to TRBD2. After removal of 0 bases from V and 4 bases from J, the junction contained 7 bases not matched to a gene. Germline loops: CDR1 SGHRS, CDR2 YFSETQ. CDR3 length: 16 amino acids. CDR3 residues: CASSLAGSSGRYEQYF. CDR3 DNA: TGCGCCAGCAGCTTGGCCGGGAGTAGCGGGAGGTACGAGCAGTACTTC. Full variable domain (remainder filled in from reference TRBV5-1 and TRBJ2-7): KAGVTQTPRYLIKTRGQQVTLSCSPISGHRSVSWYQQTPGQGLQFLFEYFSETQRNKGNFPGRFSGRQFSNSRSEMNVSTLELGDSALYLCASSLAGSSGRYEQYFGPGTRLTVT.

This chain connects TRBV6-1 to TRBJ1-4, with TRBD1 as a possible D gene (6 bases). Germline V lookup: CDR1 MNHNS, CDR2 SASEGT. V was clipped by 5 bases and J by 0 bases, with 10 bases between them. This CDR3 has 15 amino acids. The CDR3 here is CASSPRQATNEKLFF. In DNA form, the CDR3 reads TGTGCCAGCAGTCCTAGACAGGCAACTAATGAAAAACTGTTTTTT.

This clone has only one observation. The chain uses TRBV7-3 and TRBJ2-1; D gene unclear. Trimming removed 0 bases at V and 1 base at J, with 7 bases between. This CDR3 is built from 15 residues. In germline, CDR1 is SGHTA, CDR2 FQGTGA. CDR3 in DNA: TGTGCCAGCAGCTTAACGGCCTCTTCCTACAATGAGCAGTTCTTC. Its translation: CASSLTASSYNEQFF.

This sequence joins TRBV18 and TRBJ2-1, with TRBD2 matching over 11 bases. The V gene end was trimmed by 3 bases and the J gene end by 5 bases; junction bases not matched to a gene: 0. The CDR3 totals 14 residues. From germline, CDR1 is KGHSH and CDR2 LQKENI. CDR3 in amino acids: CASSPTSGDNEQFF. CDR3 DNA: TGTGCCAGCTCACCGACTAGCGGGGACAATGAGCAGTTCTTC. The full variable domain, in which reference TRBV18 and TRBJ2-1 provide the parts outside the CDR3, is NAGVMQNPRHLVRRRGQEARLRCSPMKGHSHVYWYRQLPEEGLKFMVYLQKENIIDESGMPKERFSAEFPKEGPSILRIQQVVRGDSAAYFCASSPTSGDNEQFFGPGTRLTVL.

A single count supports this clone. The rearrangement links TRBV14 to TRBJ1-4; D gene unclear. The ends were cut back, 0 bases at V and 7 bases at J, with 12 bases in the middle. Germline V lookup: CDR1 SGHDN, CDR2 FVKESK. This CDR3 comprises 15 residues. CDR3: CASSQDLHRPEKLFF. CDR3 coding DNA: TGTGCCAGCAGCCAAGATCTCCACAGACCTGAAAAACTGTTTTTT.

The chain is built from TRBV6-5 and TRBJ2-7; D is uncertain. Trimming cost V 8 bases and J 0 bases, with 5 bases left between them. The germline gives CDR1 MNHEY, CDR2 SVGAGI. This CDR3 spans 11 amino acids. The DNA of the CDR3 is TGTGCCAGCGGCACCTCCTACGAGCAGTACTTC. As protein: CASGTSYEQYF.

V is TRBV19 and J is TRBJ1-2, with D unclear. Germline loops: CDR1 LNHDA, CDR2 SQIVND (reference sequence). Trimming cost V 5 bases and J 4 bases, with 14 bases left between them. CDR3 length equals 14 residues. The CDR3 DNA reads as TGTGCCAGTAGTCCCACCCCCGGTGTCTATGGCTACACCTTC. Translating gives CASSPTPGVYGYTF. The full variable domain, its missing parts supplied by reference TRBV19 and TRBJ1-2, is DGGITQSPKYLFRKEGQNVTLSCEQNLNHDAMYWYRQDPGQGLRLIYYSQIVNDFQKGDIAEGYSVSREKKESFPLTVTSAQKNPTAFYLCASSPTPGVYGYTFGSGTRLTVV.

This chain connects TRBV2 to TRBJ2-4; TRBD2 matches 7 bases. Germline V gene lookup returns CDR1 SNHLY and CDR2 FYNNEI. CDR3 size: 17 residues. V was pared by 3 bases and J by 0 bases, with 8 bases of the junction left unmatched. The CDR3, as DNA: TGTGCCAGCAGTGAGGGGGGGGGTAAACTAGCCAAAAACATTCAGTACTTC. It yields the protein CASSEGGGKLAKNIQYF.